Sequencing of this TCR beta chain was carried out in a study of T cell repertoires in cytomegalovirus infection. Study-wide context: Public TCR beta signatures were indicative of both CMV infection and a matching HLA type.

TCRdb re-analysed the reads in MiXCR, keeping a single row per CDR3 protein. The table records fewer than 900,000 distinct CDR3 sequences, 25% to 30% of them present only once. A few counts support this clonotype. Its antigen is unknown. Between the trimmed V and J ends, which lost 3 bases and 2 bases, there was a span of 4 bases. The CDR3 contains 12 residues. The source material was cultured CD8+ T cells from PBMCs, sampled from culture after CMV antigen stimulation. The V call is TRBV12-3 or TRBV12-4, the J call TRBJ1-1, with D unclear. This receptor was obtained from a human donor in good health (CMV status not recorded). Some clones in this sample may be carry-over from other donors' samples. For the CDR3, the DNA is TGTGCCAGCAGTTTCGACAACACTGAAGCTTTCTTT. Amino acid sequence: CASSFDNTEAFF.